The entry that follows covers one TCR beta chain sequence. Its antigen is undetermined. Trimming removed 5 bases at V and 8 bases at J, with 12 bases between. CDR1 and CDR2 (germline): MNHEY, SVGAGI. The CDR3 has 13 amino acids. This entry belongs to a study of cytomegalovirus exposure and HLA in healthy donors. General observations from the study: The authors later found HLA-associated TCR beta chains more clonally expanded than equally common others.

The PCR was carried out with 60 Vbeta primers and 13 Jbeta primers. The method was immunoSEQ multiplex PCR; TCRdb's version includes in-frame clones alone and lacks a portion of them. The table shows around 260,000 clones, with roughly 80% occurring only once. Sequences were obtained from PBMCs. The clonotype originates from a girl aged 2-10 years in good health and CMV-seronegative. The rearrangement links TRBV6-5 to TRBJ1-4, with a tentative D call TRBD1 (5 bases). CDR3 sequence: CASSSRPGEKLFF. In DNA, the CDR3 is TGTGCCAGCAGTAGCCGCCCAGGGGAAAAACTGTTTTTT.